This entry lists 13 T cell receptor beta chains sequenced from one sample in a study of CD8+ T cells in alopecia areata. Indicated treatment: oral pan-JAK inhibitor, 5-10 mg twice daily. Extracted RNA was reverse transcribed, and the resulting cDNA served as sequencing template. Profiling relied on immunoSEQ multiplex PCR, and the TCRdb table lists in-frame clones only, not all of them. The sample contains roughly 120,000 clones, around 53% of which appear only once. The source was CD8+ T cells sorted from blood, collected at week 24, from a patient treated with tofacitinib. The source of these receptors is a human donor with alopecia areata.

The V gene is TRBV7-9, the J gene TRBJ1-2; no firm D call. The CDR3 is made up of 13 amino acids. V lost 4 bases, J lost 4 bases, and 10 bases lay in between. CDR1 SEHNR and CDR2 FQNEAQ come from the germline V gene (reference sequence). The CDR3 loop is CASSSEESYGYTF. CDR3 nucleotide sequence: TGTGCCAGCAGCTCGGAGGAGAGCTATGGCTACACCTTC.

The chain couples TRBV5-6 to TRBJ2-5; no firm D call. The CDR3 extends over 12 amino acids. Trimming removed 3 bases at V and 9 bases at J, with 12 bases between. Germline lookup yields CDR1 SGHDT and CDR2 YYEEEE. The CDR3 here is CASSSQVLAQYF. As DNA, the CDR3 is TGTGCCAGCAGCTCGCAGGTTTTGGCCCAGTACTTC.

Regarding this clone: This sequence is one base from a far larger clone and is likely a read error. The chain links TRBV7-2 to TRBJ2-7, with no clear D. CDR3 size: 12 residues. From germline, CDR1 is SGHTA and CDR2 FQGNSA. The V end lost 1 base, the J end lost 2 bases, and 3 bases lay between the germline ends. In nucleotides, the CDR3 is TGTGCCAGCAGCTTAGGGGCCTACGAGCAGTACTTC. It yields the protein CASSLGAYEQYF.

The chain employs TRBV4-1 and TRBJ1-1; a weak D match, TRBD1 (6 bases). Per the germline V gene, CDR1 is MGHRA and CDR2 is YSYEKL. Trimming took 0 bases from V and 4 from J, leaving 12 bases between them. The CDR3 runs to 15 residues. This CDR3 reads CASSQEGRGVTEAFF. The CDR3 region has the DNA TGCGCCAGCAGCCAAGAGGGCAGGGGTGTCACTGAAGCTTTCTTT.

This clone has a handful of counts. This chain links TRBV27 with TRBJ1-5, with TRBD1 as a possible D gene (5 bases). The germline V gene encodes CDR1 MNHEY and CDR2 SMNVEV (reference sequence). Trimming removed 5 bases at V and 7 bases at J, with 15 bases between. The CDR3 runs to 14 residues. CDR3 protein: CASSQGRTRQPQHF. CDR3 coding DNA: TGTGCCAGCAGTCAGGGACGGACTCGCCAGCCCCAGCATTTT.

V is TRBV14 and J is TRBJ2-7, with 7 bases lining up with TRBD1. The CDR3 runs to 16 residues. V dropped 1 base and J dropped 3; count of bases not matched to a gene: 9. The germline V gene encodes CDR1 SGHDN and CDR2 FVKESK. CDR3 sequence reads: CASSQGTGFHYYEQYF. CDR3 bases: TGTGCCAGCAGCCAAGGGACAGGTTTCCACTACTACGAGCAGTACTTC.

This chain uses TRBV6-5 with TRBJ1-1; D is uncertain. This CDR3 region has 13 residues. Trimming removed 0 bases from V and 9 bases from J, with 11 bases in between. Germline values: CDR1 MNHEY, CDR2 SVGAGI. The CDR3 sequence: CASSYSPGTKAFF. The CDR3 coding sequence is TGTGCCAGCAGTTACTCTCCAGGTACTAAAGCTTTCTTT.

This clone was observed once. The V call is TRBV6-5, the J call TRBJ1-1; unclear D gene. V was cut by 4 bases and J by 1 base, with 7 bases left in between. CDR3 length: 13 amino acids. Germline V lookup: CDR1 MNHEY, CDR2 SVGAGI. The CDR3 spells CASSWTANTEAFF. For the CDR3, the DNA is TGTGCCAGCAGTTGGACCGCGAACACTGAAGCTTTCTTT.

The CDR3 reads CASSKGWTGRRNTEAFF. For the CDR3, the DNA is TGTGCCAGCAGCAAAGGCTGGACAGGCCGAAGGAACACTGAAGCTTTCTTT. The genes are TRBV21-1 and TRBJ1-1; TRBD1, the table's D call, was not compared with the DNA. TRBV21-1 is flagged as a pseudogene. This CDR3 is 17 amino acids long.

In DNA, the CDR3 is TGTGCCAGCAGCTATGGGACAGATGGCTACACCTTC. It codes for CASSYGTDGYTF. The chain combines TRBV5-6 with TRBJ1-2; 7 positions match TRBD1. Germline V lookup: CDR1 SGHDT, CDR2 YYEEEE. The V gene end was trimmed by 3 bases and the J gene end by 6 bases; junction bases not matched to a gene: 2. The CDR3 is 12 amino acids.

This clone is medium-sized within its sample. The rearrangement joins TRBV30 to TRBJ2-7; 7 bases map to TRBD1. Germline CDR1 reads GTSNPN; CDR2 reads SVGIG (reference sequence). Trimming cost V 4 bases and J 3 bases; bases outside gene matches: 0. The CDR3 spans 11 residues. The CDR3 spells CAWTGGYEQYF. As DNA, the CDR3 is TGTGCCTGGACAGGGGGCTACGAGCAGTACTTC. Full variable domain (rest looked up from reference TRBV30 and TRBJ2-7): SQTIHQWPATLVQPVGSPLSLECTVEGTSNPNLYWYRQAAGRGLQLLFYSVGIGQISSEVPQNLSASRPQDRQFILSSKKLLLSDSGFYLCAWTGGYEQYFGPGTRLTVT.

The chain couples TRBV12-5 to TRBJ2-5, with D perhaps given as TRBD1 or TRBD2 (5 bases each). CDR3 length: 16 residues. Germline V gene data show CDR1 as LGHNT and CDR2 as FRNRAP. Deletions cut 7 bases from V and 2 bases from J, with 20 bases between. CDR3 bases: TGTGCTAGTGCTCCCGGGACCAGCCCCCCTCAAGAGACCCAGTACTTC. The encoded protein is CASAPGTSPPQETQYF.

CDR3 residues: CARRTGEGPLHF. The CDR3 region has the DNA TGTGCCAGACGGACGGGAGAAGGACCCCTCCACTTT. This chain connects TRBV2 to TRBJ1-6, with D uncertain. Germline CDR1 SNHLY, CDR2 FYNNEI. The CDR3 is 12 amino acids. The V end was cut by 9 bases, the J end by 12 bases, with 15 bases between. The full variable domain, completed using reference TRBV2 and TRBJ1-6, is EPEVTQTPSHQVTQMGQEVILRCVPISNHLYFYWYRQILGQKVEFLVSFYNNEISEKSEIFDDQFSVERPDGSNFTLKIRSTKLEDSAMYFCARRTGEGPLHFGNGTRLTVT.